The T cell receptor (beta chain) described here comes from a study of Ad26.COV2.S vaccination and SARS-CoV-2 variants. General study results and limits: Comparability of non-spike TCR breadth was observed across vaccine and placebo recipients. Vaccine recipients showed a spike-specific TCR breadth that was higher than in placebo recipients.

This table comes from immunoSEQ multiplex PCR, and its TCRdb copy is limited to in-frame clones, with some not included. The data contain 430,000 or so clones, about 93% of them singletons. Germline assignment: CDR1 KGHSH and CDR2 LQKENI. With 3 bases clipped from V and 1 base from J, the junction kept 1 base outside the gene matches. The CDR3 totals 14 residues. Points on this clone: Antigen: not known.

Documented treatment: roughly 19 received Ad26.COV2.S at low or high dose, single or two shots; five or six received placebo; per-sample allocation not given. Samples were taken on day 63 after the first vaccine or placebo injection. Recruitment in Boston yielded a donor of adult age, 18-55 years. The sequencing here drew on peripheral blood, taken in a trial of Ad26.COV2.S vaccine versus placebo. The chain employs TRBV18 and TRBJ1-1; 8 bases are shared with TRBD1. This sequence originates from a person between 18 and 65 years old who received the Ad26.COV2.S COVID-19 vaccine or a placebo. The CDR3 loop reads CASSPTGANTEAFF. The CDR3 DNA is TGTGCCAGCTCACCGACAGGGGCGAACACTGAAGCTTTCTTT.